This entry lists 9 T cell receptor beta chains sequenced from one sample in a study of regulatory T cells in long-lasting Graves disease. Relying on iRepertoire HTBI primers and Arm-PCR of CDR3 regions, the team built TCR beta libraries. From the multiplex PCR reads, TCRdb called clonotypes with MiXCR, one entry per CDR3 protein. Of 600,000 to 800,000 distinct CDR3 sequences in the sample, about 32% were seen once. Time point described: persistent/refractory GD, antithyroid drugs over 5 years with positive TRAb. PBMCs provided the RNA from which the TCR library was made. Sequenced material: peripheral blood mononuclear cells (PBMCs), taken when the disease was refractory, from a patient treated with antithyroid drugs. These TCRs come from a female donor with Graves disease.

The rearrangement joins TRBV20-1 to TRBJ1-2, with D unresolved. Germline V gives CDR1 DFQATT, CDR2 SNEGSKA (reference sequence). CDR3 length equals 13 residues. The V and J ends lost 2 bases and 4 bases respectively, with 11 bases between them. CDR3 in amino acids: CSARHGLGYGYTF. The CDR3 region has the DNA TGCAGTGCTAGACATGGGCTGGGCTATGGCTACACCTTC.

This clonotype was counted only a few times. The V call is TRBV20-1, the J call TRBJ2-5; D is unresolved. This CDR3 contains 14 residues. V lost 1 base and J 6 bases, leaving 15 bases between the germline ends. Germline lookup yields CDR1 DFQATT and CDR2 SNEGSKA (reference sequence). The DNA for the CDR3 is TGCAGTGCTAGAGTCGGTGGTTCGCAAAAGACCCAGTACTTC. Its translation: CSARVGGSQKTQYF.

This clonotype was detected only a few times. The V and J genes are TRBV7-8 and TRBJ2-7, with 9 bases fitting TRBD1. J lost 2 bases, V lost 1 base, and 21 bases had no gene match. Germline CDR1 SGHVS, CDR2 FQNEAQ. This CDR3 is built from 21 residues. The CDR3 spells CASSLGTGVARGDSTTYEQYF. CDR3 coding DNA: TGTGCCAGCAGCTTAGGGACAGGGGTGGCTAGGGGGGACTCTACTACCTACGAGCAGTACTTC.

As to this clonotype: A much bigger clone sits one base away, suggesting this may be a read error. The chain couples TRBV6-1 to TRBJ2-7; perhaps TRBD1 as D (6 bases). The CDR3 spans 14 residues. Germline CDR1 and CDR2: MNHNS and SASEGT. The DNA for the CDR3 is TGTGCCAGCAGTCGCGACAGGAGTTTATACGAGCAGTGCTTC. As protein: CASSRDRSLYEQCF.

V usage is TRBV9 and J usage is TRBJ1-1; perhaps TRBD1 as D (6 bases). This CDR3 has 15 residues. Trimming cost V 3 bases and J 0 bases, with 12 bases left between them. Looked up from germline, CDR1 is SGDLS and CDR2 is YYNGEE. The CDR3 DNA reads as TGTGCCAGCAGCGGAAGGGGGGGCATGAACACTGAAGCTTTCTTT. Protein sequence: CASSGRGGMNTEAFF.

In regard to this clonotype: The conserved phenylalanine or tryptophan normally closing the CDR3 is absent here, so this likely arose from a read error. The chain links TRBV10-3 to TRBJ1-4, with a possible D match to TRBD1 (6 bases). Deletions cut 10 bases from V and 3 bases from J, with 15 bases between. The germline CDR1 and CDR2 sequences are ENHRY and SYGVKD. CDR3 length: 14 residues. As DNA, the CDR3 is TGTGCCACGCGAACAGGGTTAGCTAATGAAAAACTGTTTTCT. Residues: CATRTGLANEKLFS.

This clonotype was recorded once. The chain has TRBV6-1 and TRBJ2-7; tentatively, D is TRBD2 (5 bases). CDR3 size: 14 residues. V gave up 8 bases and J gave up 0 bases, with 14 bases separating them. CDR1 and CDR2 from the germline V gene are MNHNS and SASEGT. CDR3 DNA sequence: TGTGCCAGCCACCGGGAAGGAACCTCCTACGAGCAGTACTTC. Translated, it gives CASHREGTSYEQYF.

CDR3 amino acids: CASSLQWRGETQYF. The CDR3 DNA reads TGTGCCAGCAGCTTACAATGGAGGGGGGAGACCCAGTACTTC. The V call is TRBV7-6, the J call TRBJ2-5; either TRBD1 or TRBD2 may supply D (6 bases each). Trimming pared 2 bases from V and 5 bases from J, leaving 12 bases between. There are 14 residues in the CDR3. Germline V CDR1 and CDR2: SGHVS, FNYEAQ. The whole variable domain, filled in from reference TRBV7-6 and TRBJ2-5, reads GAGVSQSPRYKVTKRGQDVALRCDPISGHVSLYWYRQALGQGPEFLTYFNYEAQQDKSGLPNDRFSAERPEGSISTLTIQRTEQRDSAMYRCASSLQWRGETQYFGPGTRLLVL.

This clonotype was found a few times. The chain couples TRBV20-1 to TRBJ2-4, with 7 bases identical to TRBD1. CDR1 and CDR2 from the germline V gene are DFQATT and SNEGSKA (reference sequence). V lost 3 bases to trimming and J lost 2 bases; unmatched junction nucleotides: 7. The CDR3 has 15 amino acids. CDR3 DNA: TGCAGTGCTAGGACCTTACAGGGGTCCAAAAACATTCAGTACTTC. Its translation: CSARTLQGSKNIQYF.